Following are 4 T cell receptor beta chains from one sample sequenced in a study of blood T cell repertoires in COVID-19. Profiled with immunoSEQ multiplex PCR; TCRdb holds only in-frame clones, not every one. This table has 170,000 or so clones, over 70% appearing once. The sample consisted of peripheral blood. The origin of the receptors is a woman aged 55-70 years with acute or convalescent COVID-19.

The chain is built from TRBV7-8 and TRBJ1-2; D possibly corresponds to TRBD1 (5 bases). Germline CDR1 and CDR2: SGHVS and FQNEAQ. The CDR3 has 14 amino acids. Trimming took 4 bases from V and 4 from J, leaving 13 bases between them. The CDR3 loop reads CASSSGGISYGYTF. In nucleotides, the CDR3 is TGTGCCAGCAGCTCCGGGGGGATAAGCTATGGCTACACCTTC.

The V call is TRBV7-8, the J call TRBJ1-4; D not certain. The CDR3 spans 12 residues. Trimming took 6 bases from V and 8 from J, leaving 10 bases between them. Germline V gene data show CDR1 as SGHVS and CDR2 as FQNEAQ. CDR3 in DNA: TGTGCCAGCAGGAGGGCGTCGGAAAAACTGTTTTTT. Protein: CASRRASEKLFF.

CDR3 sequence (DNA): TGTGCCAGCAGCCGACAAGCCCCGGGACAGGGGGACTATCGGGCCCAGCATTTT. It is translated as CASSRQAPGQGDYRAQHF. The rearrangement uses TRBV3-1 (or the pseudogene TRBV3-2) and TRBJ1-5; 11 positions agree with TRBD1. Germline CDR1 reads LGHDT; CDR2 reads YNNKEL (reference sequence). V dropped 4 bases and J dropped 11; count of bases not matched to a gene: 19. CDR3 length: 18 residues.

On this clone itself: The same CDR3 can be traced to other DNA sequences in this sample. The chain carries TRBV12-3 or TRBV12-4 and TRBJ1-2; D not certain. The CDR3 consists of 11 residues. The V end lost 4 bases, the J end lost 4 bases, and 4 bases lay between the germline ends. In DNA form, the CDR3 reads TGTGCCAGCAGTTCAGGCTATGGCTACACCTTC. Its protein is CASSSGYGYTF.